Shown below are 14 T cell receptor beta chains from a single sample sequenced in a study of blood T cell repertoires in COVID-19. Here immunoSEQ multiplex PCR was the method, and the copy in TCRdb shows in-frame clones only, minus some. The table lists 70,000 to 95,000 clones, about four fifths of them singletons. Sequences were obtained from peripheral blood. The receptors were sampled from a woman between 65 and 79 years old with acute or convalescent COVID-19.

The chain carries TRBV5-5 and TRBJ1-2; D gene uncertain. Trimming left V 4 bases short and J 8 bases short, with 18 bases between. Germline V CDR1 and CDR2: SGHKS, YYEKEE (reference sequence). The CDR3 runs 14 residues. CDR3 nucleotides: TGTGCCAGCAGCCCGGCCCCAGGATTCCGGGGCTACACCTTC. It codes for CASSPAPGFRGYTF.

CDR3 DNA sequence: TGTGCCAGCAGTGAAGCGGGAGCGGGATTTCCCACAGATACGCAGTATTTT. Protein: CASSEAGAGFPTDTQYF. The chain links TRBV6-1 to TRBJ2-3, with 7 nucleotides matching TRBD2. Trimming cost V 0 bases and J 2 bases; bases outside gene matches: 8. CDR1 is MNHNS, CDR2 SASEGT, per germline. This CDR3 contains 17 residues.

The chain carries TRBV6-4 and TRBJ1-5; 12 bases fit TRBD1. Per germline, CDR1 MRHNA and CDR2 SNTAGT. V was pared by 7 bases and J by 4 bases, with 8 bases of the junction left unmatched. The CDR3 length is 16 residues. The CDR3 nucleotides are TGTGCCAGCACTACGGGACAGGGGGCGGGTAATCAGCCCCAGCATTTT. Translated: CASTTGQGAGNQPQHF.

The chain couples TRBV28 to TRBJ1-2, with D maybe TRBD1 (5 bases). Germline values: CDR1 MDHEN, CDR2 SYDVKM. The V and J ends lost 5 bases and 2 bases respectively, with 15 bases between them. This CDR3 comprises 15 residues. The CDR3 is CASSAPVRGNYGYTF. In DNA, the CDR3 is TGTGCCAGCAGTGCCCCGGTTCGGGGGAACTATGGCTACACCTTC.

The chain is built from TRBV11-2 and TRBJ1-5; 7 positions match TRBD1. Looked up from germline, CDR1 is SGHAT and CDR2 is FQNNGV. The CDR3 consists of 13 residues. V trimming: 5 bases; J trimming: 4 bases; junction bases outside the gene matches: 2. The CDR3 DNA sequence: TGTGCCAGCAGCCTACAGGGGAATCAGCCCCAGCATTTT. Translation: CASSLQGNQPQHF.

V and J are TRBV7-3 and TRBJ2-2; D is unclear. The length of the CDR3 is 14 residues. The ends were cut back, 2 bases at V and 1 base at J, with 5 bases in the middle. Germline CDR1 is SGHTA and CDR2 is FQGTGA. CDR3 nucleotides: TGTGCCAGCAGCTTAGTAGAGAACACCGGGGAGCTGTTTTTT. Translation: CASSLVENTGELFF.

This chain connects TRBV7-8 to TRBJ1-1; D is unclear. Germline V CDR1 and CDR2: SGHVS, FQNEAQ. Trimming removed 4 bases from V and 1 base from J, with 16 bases in between. CDR3 size: 16 residues. Here the CDR3 DNA reads TGTGCCAGCAGCTCGAGACGGTACAGCTCGAACACTGAAGCTTTCTTT. This translates into CASSSRRYSSNTEAFF. The full variable domain, with the rest looked up from reference TRBV7-8 and TRBJ1-1, is GAGVSQSPRYKVAKRGQDVALRCDPISGHVSLFWYQQALGQGPEFLTYFQNEAQLDKSGLPSDRFFAERPEGSVSTLKIQRTQQEDSAVYLCASSSRRYSSNTEAFFGQGTRLTVV.

The chain carries TRBV11-3 and TRBJ2-1; D is possibly TRBD2 (7 bases). The CDR3 extends over 18 amino acids. Trimming cost V 2 bases and J 5 bases, with 22 bases left between them. The germline CDR1 and CDR2 sequences are SGHNT and YENEEA. The CDR3: CASSLSKGGNPFNNEQFF. CDR3 nucleotides: TGTGCCAGCAGCTTAAGTAAGGGGGGGAACCCTTTTAACAATGAGCAGTTCTTC. Using reference TRBV11-3 and TRBJ2-1 for the parts outside the CDR3, the full variable domain is EAGVVQSPRYKIIEKKQPVAFWCNPISGHNTLYWYLQNLGQGPELLIRYENEEAVDDSQLPKDRFSAERLKGVDSTLKIQPAELGDSAVYLCASSLSKGGNPFNNEQFFGPGTRLTVL.

The sample holds a few counts of this clone. The CDR3 loop reads CASSGQGRYGYTF. For the CDR3, the DNA is TGTGCCAGCAGCGGACAGGGGCGCTATGGCTACACCTTC. This chain joins TRBV6-5 and TRBJ1-2; 9 bases map to TRBD1. Germline trimming cut 6 bases from V and 4 bases from J; bases unmatched to any gene: 3. The CDR3 is 13 residues long. CDR1 is MNHEY, CDR2 SVGAGI, per germline.

The V call is TRBV27, the J call TRBJ2-5, with D unresolved. Looked up from germline, CDR1 is MNHEY and CDR2 is SMNVEV (reference sequence). Trimming left V 5 bases short and J 5 bases short, with 12 bases between. The CDR3 consists of 13 residues. DNA of the CDR3: TGTGCCAGCAGTAGTCAGGTCTGGGAGACCCAGTACTTC. Translation gives CASSSQVWETQYF.

The chain uses TRBV4-2 and TRBJ2-2, with TRBD2 identical over 9 bases. Unmatched junction bases numbered 8, after V lost 4 bases and J lost 5 bases. The CDR3 extends over 16 amino acids. CDR1 is LGHNA, CDR2 YNFKEQ, per germline. CDR3 amino acids: CASSRLTSGKTGELFF. The CDR3 coding sequence is TGTGCCAGCAGCCGCTTGACTAGCGGAAAGACCGGGGAGCTGTTTTTT.

The chain joins TRBV11-3 to TRBJ2-5; D possibly corresponds to TRBD1 (5 bases). The CDR3 length is 14 residues. V shed 1 base and J shed 9 bases, with 15 bases lying between them. CDR1 is SGHNT and CDR2 is YENEEA in the germline V gene. The CDR3 spells CASSLVQAAGPQYF. CDR3 DNA: TGTGCCAGCAGCTTAGTACAGGCAGCAGGGCCCCAGTACTTC.

The chain combines TRBV6-2 or TRBV6-3 with TRBJ1-5; no clear D. Germline CDR1 MNHEY, CDR2 SVGEGT. Trimming stripped 5 bases from V and 9 bases from J, with 11 bases between. This CDR3 region has 12 residues. In nucleotides, the CDR3 is TGTGCCAGCAGTCCCGCTTCCGGGCCCCAGCATTTT. Translation gives CASSPASGPQHF.

The chain is built from TRBV7-9 and TRBJ2-7, with 11 bases aligning to TRBD2. The CDR3 is 14 amino acids. Germline CDR1 is SEHNR and CDR2 is FQNEAQ (reference sequence). The V gene end was trimmed by 4 bases and the J gene end by 2 bases; junction bases not matched to a gene: 1. The chain's CDR3 is CASSSSGRTYEQYF. The CDR3 bases are TGTGCCAGCAGCTCTAGCGGGAGGACCTACGAGCAGTACTTC.